In its sample, the clone carrying this T cell receptor (beta chain) was seen many times. Its target is unknown. CDR3 regions were amplified by Arm-PCR using iRepertoire HTBI primers to build TCR beta libraries. TCRdb fed the multiplex PCR reads into MiXCR, producing one record per CDR3 protein. This sample yields about 530,000 distinct CDR3 sequences, of which about 16% are seen a single time; 20% to 30% belongs to the top ten. This entry is derived from a study of regulatory T cells in long-lasting Graves disease. Study-wide results and caveats: Persistent disease was characterized by preferential usage of TRBV28, TRBJ1-2 and TRBJ2-5. Peripheral blood alone, not thyroid tissue, underwent study.

This CDR3 region has 14 residues. The V gene end was trimmed by 0 bases and the J gene end by 8 bases; junction bases not matched to a gene: 2. CDR1 is LGHDT and CDR2 is YNNKEL in the germline V gene (reference sequence). Time point here: newly diagnosed GD, antithyroid drugs for less than 3 months. The TCR library was prepared using RNA isolated from PBMCs. The data also belong to a second study, concerning T cells in Graves' hyperthyroidism and ophthalmopathy. This second study says: The HTBI primer set was used in a first-round RT-PCR of the TCR CDR3.

The chain recombines TRBV3-1 with TRBJ1-2; 11 bases line up with TRBD1. This receptor was taken from a woman aged 35-65 years with Graves disease. The sample here was peripheral blood mononuclear cells (PBMCs), taken at new diagnosis, from a patient treated with antithyroid drugs. The CDR3, as DNA: TGTGCCAGCAGCCAAGACTGGACAGGGGGCGGCTACACCTTC. Its translation is CASSQDWTGGGYTF.